This T cell receptor (beta chain) was obtained from a study of T cells in Graves' hyperthyroidism and ophthalmopathy. This clonotype was counted at least ten times. Absent ophthalmopathy progression within 18 months defined stable Graves' hyperthyroidism. The study excluded patients with uncontrolled infection, other autoimmune disease, pregnancy or lactation. The source of the PBMCs was around 10 ml of fresh peripheral blood. Amplification of TCR beta CDR3 regions was performed using RNA transcripts as template. TCR CDR3 regions were first amplified by RT-PCR with HTBI primers. A single record per CDR3 protein comes from TCRdb applying MiXCR to the multiplex PCR reads. The sample holds under 450,000 distinct CDR3 sequences; less than 20% are singletons and the top ten take roughly 14%. The TCR comes from a woman between 18 and 29 years old with Graves' hyperthyroidism. Sequencing was done on a sample of blood.

The CDR3 DNA reads TGTGCCAGCAGCTTATGGATAGCGGGAGAATTCGCAGATACGCAGTATTTT. Translating it yields CASSLWIAGEFADTQYF. The chain is built from TRBV7-9 and TRBJ2-3; 9 bases are shared with TRBD2. CDR1 is SEHNR, CDR2 FQNEAQ, per germline (reference sequence). CDR3 length: 17 amino acids. With 2 bases clipped from V and 4 bases from J, the junction kept 10 bases outside the gene matches.